Presented here are 14 T cell receptor beta chains from one specimen sequenced in a study of cytomegalovirus exposure and HLA in healthy donors. PCR used 60 Vbeta primers and 13 Jbeta primers. Clones were read by immunoSEQ multiplex PCR, and TCRdb kept only the in-frame ones, dropping some. The specimen's table records around 100,000 clones. The sample consisted of PBMCs. These receptors came from a man aged 40-55 years in good health and CMV-seronegative.

This chain joins TRBV18 and TRBJ2-3; 7 bases agree with TRBD2. The CDR3 is 15 residues long. Germline assignment: CDR1 KGHSH and CDR2 LQKENI. The trim removed 3 bases at V and 2 bases at J, leaving 5 bases unmatched. Here the CDR3 reads CASSPRLANTDTQYF. In nucleotides, the CDR3 is TGTGCCAGCTCACCCCGACTAGCTAACACAGATACGCAGTATTTT.

This chain joins TRBV28 and TRBJ2-6; maybe TRBD1 (5 bases). The CDR3 totals 16 residues. Germline V gene data show CDR1 as MDHEN and CDR2 as SYDVKM. V lost 6 bases to trimming and J lost 0 bases, with 12 bases between them. DNA for the CDR3: TGTGCCAGCAGACAGGACATATCCTCTGGGGCCAACGTCCTGACTTTC. Amino acid sequence: CASRQDISSGANVLTF.

This rearrangement joins TRBV18 to TRBJ2-7; maybe TRBD1 (6 bases). The CDR3 runs 14 residues. CDR1 is KGHSH, CDR2 LQKENI, per germline. Trimming took off 1 base at V and 1 base at J, with 8 bases between the two ends. The CDR3 is CASSPLGTSYEQYF. The DNA for the CDR3 is TGTGCCAGCTCACCACTCGGGACATCCTACGAGCAGTACTTC.

The chain employs TRBV4-1 and TRBJ2-3; 8 bases line up with TRBD2. The CDR3 has 17 amino acids. V gave up 0 bases and J gave up 2 bases; unmatched junction bases: 7. Germline V gives CDR1 MGHRA, CDR2 YSYEKL. CDR3 DNA: TGCGCCAGCAGCCAAGAGCAGCGGGGGTCATCCACAGATACGCAGTATTTT. Translating it yields CASSQEQRGSSTDTQYF.

V and J are TRBV18 and TRBJ1-2; the D gene is possibly TRBD1 (5 bases). The CDR3 loop spans 14 amino acids. Germline V gene data show CDR1 as KGHSH and CDR2 as LQKENI. V lost 0 bases to trimming and J lost 4 bases, with 9 bases between them. The CDR3 sequence is CASSPPNRSYGYTF. The CDR3, as DNA: TGTGCCAGCTCACCACCTAACAGGTCCTATGGCTACACCTTC.

This chain connects TRBV11-2 to TRBJ2-5; the match to TRBD2 covers 9 bases. The CDR3 contains 17 residues. The V gene's germline CDR1 is SGHAT and CDR2 FQNNGV. With 6 bases clipped from V and 4 bases from J, the junction kept 15 bases outside the gene matches. Written as DNA, the CDR3 is TGTGCCAGCAGACAATGGGGGGCTAGCGGGGACAGAGAGACCCAGTACTTC. Protein sequence: CASRQWGASGDRETQYF.

The chain has TRBV10-2 and TRBJ1-3, with 8 bases fitting TRBD1. J lost 0 bases, V lost 2 bases, and 6 bases had no gene match. This CDR3 has 17 amino acids. Germline V gives CDR1 WSHSY, CDR2 SAAADI. CDR3 region: CASSERGQAHSGNTIYF. In DNA, the CDR3 is TGCGCCAGCAGTGAGAGGGGACAGGCGCACTCTGGAAACACCATATATTTT.

For this clone: This sample includes further DNA sequences coding for the same CDR3. The chain combines TRBV18 with TRBJ1-1; 7 bases are a match to TRBD1. Trimming removed 3 bases from V and 0 bases from J; junction bases left unmatched: 1. Germline V gene sequence: CDR1 KGHSH, CDR2 LQKENI. The CDR3 has 14 residues. The CDR3 region is CASSPTGLNTEAFF. The CDR3 DNA sequence: TGTGCCAGCTCACCGACAGGGCTGAACACTGAAGCTTTCTTT.

The rearrangement uses TRBV5-5 and TRBJ2-2, with 11 positions matching TRBD2. The germline V gene encodes CDR1 SGHKS and CDR2 YYEKEE (reference sequence). After removal of 1 base from V and 6 bases from J, the junction contained 2 bases not matched to a gene. This CDR3 spans 15 amino acids. CDR3 residues: CASSLTSGSSGELFF. DNA of the CDR3: TGTGCCAGCAGCTTGACTAGCGGGAGTTCCGGGGAGCTGTTTTTT.

As to this clone: In the same sample, other DNA sequences code for this CDR3. The chain links TRBV27 to TRBJ1-4; D is possibly TRBD1 (6 bases). The germline V gene has CDR1 MNHEY and CDR2 SMNVEV (reference sequence). The CDR3 contains 17 residues. Trimming removed 4 bases from V and 0 bases from J, with 15 bases in between. For the CDR3, the DNA is TGTGCCAGCAGTTGGACAGCCCAGTTTGCAACTAATGAAAAACTGTTTTTT. This sequence encodes CASSWTAQFATNEKLFF.

The rearrangement links TRBV7-2 to TRBJ2-5; D possibly corresponds to TRBD1 (5 bases). This CDR3 region has 16 residues. Germline CDR1 SGHTA, CDR2 FQGNSA. V was shortened by 1 base and J by 4 bases, with 16 bases between the two germline ends. The CDR3 region is CASSLVSGSGLETQYF. The DNA for the CDR3 is TGTGCCAGCAGCTTAGTATCTGGGTCAGGGCTAGAGACCCAGTACTTC.

The CDR3 spells CASSFTGGSADTEAFF. The CDR3 DNA is TGTGCCAGCAGTTTCACAGGGGGCTCCGCGGACACTGAAGCTTTCTTT. V usage is TRBV27 and J usage is TRBJ1-1; 9 nucleotides match TRBD1. CDR1 is MNHEY and CDR2 is SMNVEV in the germline V gene (reference sequence). V lost 3 bases and J lost 3; bases outside the gene matches: 8. CDR3 length: 16 residues.

The gene calls are TRBV18 and TRBJ1-5; TRBD1 matches at 7 bases. In germline, CDR1 is KGHSH, CDR2 LQKENI. The V segment lost 4 bases and the J segment 9 bases; nucleotides outside the gene matches: 12. The CDR3 is 15 residues long. The DNA of the CDR3 is TGTGCCAGCTCACTCGGGACAGCAGACGAATGGCCCCAGCATTTT. This sequence encodes CASSLGTADEWPQHF.

The V and J genes are TRBV5-5 and TRBJ1-1, with 10 positions matching TRBD1. The length of the CDR3 is 12 residues. Losses at the gene ends were 4 bases for V and 11 bases for J; bases not matched to a gene: 5. CDR1 is SGHKS and CDR2 is YYEKEE in the germline V gene (reference sequence). In DNA form, the CDR3 reads TGTGCCAGCAGCGTGGGACAGGGGTTGGCTTTCTTT. This codes for CASSVGQGLAFF.